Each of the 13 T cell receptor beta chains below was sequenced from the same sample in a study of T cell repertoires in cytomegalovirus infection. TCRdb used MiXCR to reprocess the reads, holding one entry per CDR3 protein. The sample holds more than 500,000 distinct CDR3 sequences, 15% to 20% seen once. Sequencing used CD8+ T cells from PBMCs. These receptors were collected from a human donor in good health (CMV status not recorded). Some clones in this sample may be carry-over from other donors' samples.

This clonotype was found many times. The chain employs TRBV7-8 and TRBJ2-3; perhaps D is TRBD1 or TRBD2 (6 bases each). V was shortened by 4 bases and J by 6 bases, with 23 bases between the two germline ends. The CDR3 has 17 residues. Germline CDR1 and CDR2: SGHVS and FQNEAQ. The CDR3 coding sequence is TGTGCCAGCAGCTCTACACTAGTGGGGGGCTGGGTCGATACGCAGTATTTT. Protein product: CASSSTLVGGWVDTQYF.

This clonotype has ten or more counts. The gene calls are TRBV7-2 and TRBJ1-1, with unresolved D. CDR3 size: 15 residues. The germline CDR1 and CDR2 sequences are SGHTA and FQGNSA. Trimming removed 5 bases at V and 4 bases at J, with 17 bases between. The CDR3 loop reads CASSRSGTRATEAFF. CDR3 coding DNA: TGTGCCAGCAGCCGCTCGGGAACTAGGGCCACTGAAGCTTTCTTT.

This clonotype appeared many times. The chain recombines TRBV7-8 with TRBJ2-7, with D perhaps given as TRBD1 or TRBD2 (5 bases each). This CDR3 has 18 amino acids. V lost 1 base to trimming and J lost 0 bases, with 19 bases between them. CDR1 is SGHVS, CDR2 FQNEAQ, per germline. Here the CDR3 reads CASSLDGTDPLSSYEQYF. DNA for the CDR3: TGTGCCAGCAGCTTAGATGGGACGGACCCGCTTAGCTCCTACGAGCAGTACTTC.

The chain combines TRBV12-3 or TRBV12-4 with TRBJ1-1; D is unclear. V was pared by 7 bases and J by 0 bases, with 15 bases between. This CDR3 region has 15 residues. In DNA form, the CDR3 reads TGTGCCAGCACCCGTCTGGGTATCATGAACACTGAAGCTTTCTTT. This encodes CASTRLGIMNTEAFF.

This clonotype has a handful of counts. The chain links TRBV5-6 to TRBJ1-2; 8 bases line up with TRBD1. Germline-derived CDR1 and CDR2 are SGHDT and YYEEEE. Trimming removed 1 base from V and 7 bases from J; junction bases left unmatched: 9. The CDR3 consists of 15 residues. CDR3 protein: CASSLIRTGSLGYTF. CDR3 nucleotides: TGTGCCAGCAGCTTGATAAGGACAGGGAGTCTTGGCTACACCTTC.

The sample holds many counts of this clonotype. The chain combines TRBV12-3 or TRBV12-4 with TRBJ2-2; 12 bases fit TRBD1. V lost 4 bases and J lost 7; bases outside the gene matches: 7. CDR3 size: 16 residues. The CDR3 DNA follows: TGTGCCAGCAGTTCTCGGGACAGGGGGCTTGGCGGGGAGCTGTTTTTT. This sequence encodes CASSSRDRGLGGELFF.

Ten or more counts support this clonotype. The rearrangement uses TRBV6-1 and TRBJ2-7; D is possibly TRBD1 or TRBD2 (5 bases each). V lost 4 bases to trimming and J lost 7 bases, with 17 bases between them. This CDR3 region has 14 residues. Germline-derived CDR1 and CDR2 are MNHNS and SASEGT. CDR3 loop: CASSVSGRDLEQYF. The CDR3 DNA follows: TGTGCCAGCAGTGTATCGGGACGGGATTTAGAGCAGTACTTC.

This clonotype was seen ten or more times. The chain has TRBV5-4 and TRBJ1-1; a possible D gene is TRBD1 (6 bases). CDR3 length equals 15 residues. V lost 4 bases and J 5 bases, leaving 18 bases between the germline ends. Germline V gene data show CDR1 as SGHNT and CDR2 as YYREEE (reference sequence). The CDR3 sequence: CASSGKQGGATEAFF. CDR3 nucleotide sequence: TGTGCCAGCAGCGGGAAACAGGGAGGCGCAACTGAAGCTTTCTTT.

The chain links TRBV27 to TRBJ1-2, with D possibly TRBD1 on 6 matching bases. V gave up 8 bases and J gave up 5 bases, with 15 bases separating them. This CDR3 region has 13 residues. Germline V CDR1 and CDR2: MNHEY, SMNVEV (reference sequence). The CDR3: CASLGGPAYGYTF. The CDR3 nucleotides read TGTGCCAGCCTCGGGGGCCCCGCGTATGGCTACACCTTC.

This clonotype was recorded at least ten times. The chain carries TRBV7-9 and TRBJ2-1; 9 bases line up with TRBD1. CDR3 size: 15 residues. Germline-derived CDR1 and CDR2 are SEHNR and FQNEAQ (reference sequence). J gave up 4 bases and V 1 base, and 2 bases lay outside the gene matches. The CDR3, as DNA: TGTGCCAGCAGCTTAGAGACAGGGGGATACAATGAGCAGTTCTTC. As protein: CASSLETGGYNEQFF.

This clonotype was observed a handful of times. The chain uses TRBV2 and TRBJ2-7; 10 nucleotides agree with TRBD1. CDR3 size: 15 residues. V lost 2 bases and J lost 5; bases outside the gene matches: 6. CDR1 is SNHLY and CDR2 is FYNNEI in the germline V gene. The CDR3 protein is CASSEIGTGVHEQYF. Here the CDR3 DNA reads TGTGCCAGCAGTGAAATAGGGACAGGGGTCCACGAGCAGTACTTC.

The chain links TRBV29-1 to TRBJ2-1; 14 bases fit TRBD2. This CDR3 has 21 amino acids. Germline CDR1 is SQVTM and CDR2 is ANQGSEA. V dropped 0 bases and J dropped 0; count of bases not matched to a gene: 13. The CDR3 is CSVEDPGTSGSWVGSYNEQFF. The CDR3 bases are TGCAGCGTTGAAGATCCCGGGACTAGCGGGAGTTGGGTGGGCTCCTACAATGAGCAGTTCTTC.

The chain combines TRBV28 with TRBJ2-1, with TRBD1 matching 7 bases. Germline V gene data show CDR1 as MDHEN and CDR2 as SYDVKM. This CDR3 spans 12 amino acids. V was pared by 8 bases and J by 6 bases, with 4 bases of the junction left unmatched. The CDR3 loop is CASLTGVNEQFF. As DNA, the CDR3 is TGTGCCAGCCTAACAGGGGTCAATGAGCAGTTCTTC.